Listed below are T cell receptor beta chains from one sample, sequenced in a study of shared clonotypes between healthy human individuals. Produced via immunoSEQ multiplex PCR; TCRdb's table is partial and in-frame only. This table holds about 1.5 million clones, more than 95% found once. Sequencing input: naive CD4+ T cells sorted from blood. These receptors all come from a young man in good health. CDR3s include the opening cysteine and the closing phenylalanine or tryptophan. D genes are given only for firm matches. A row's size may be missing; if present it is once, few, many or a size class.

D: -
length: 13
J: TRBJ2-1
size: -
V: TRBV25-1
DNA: TGTGCCAGCAGTGAATACTGGGCGGATGAGCAGTTCTTC
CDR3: CASSEYWADEQFF

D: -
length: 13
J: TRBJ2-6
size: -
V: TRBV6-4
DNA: TGTGCCAGCAGTGAGGCTGGGGCCAACGTCCTGACTTTC
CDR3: CASSEAGANVLTF

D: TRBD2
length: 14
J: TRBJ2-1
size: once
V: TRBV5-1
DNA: TGCGCCAGCGCGTCACGGGGAGGGGTAAATGAGCAGTTCTTC
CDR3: CASASRGGVNEQFF

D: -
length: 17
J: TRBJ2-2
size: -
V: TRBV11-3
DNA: TGTGCCAGCAGCTTCTCTGTGGTCGATGGCGACACCGGGGAGCTGTTTTTT
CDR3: CASSFSVVDGDTGELFF

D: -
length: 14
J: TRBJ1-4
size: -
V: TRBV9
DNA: TGTGCCAGCAGCGAGGGGAGAGCTAATGAAAAACTGTTTTTT
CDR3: CASSEGRANEKLFF

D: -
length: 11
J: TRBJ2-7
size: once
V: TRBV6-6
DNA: TGTGCCAGCAGTTATGGAGACGAGCAGTACTTC
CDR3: CASSYGDEQYF

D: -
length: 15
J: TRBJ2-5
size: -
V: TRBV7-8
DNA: TGTGCCAGCAGCTTAAACGGGGGATCTTCGGAGACCCAGTACTTC
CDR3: CASSLNGGSSETQYF

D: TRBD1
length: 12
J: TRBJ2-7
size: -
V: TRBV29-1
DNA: TGCAGCGTCACTACAGGGGGCGACGAGCAGTACTTC
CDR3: CSVTTGGDEQYF

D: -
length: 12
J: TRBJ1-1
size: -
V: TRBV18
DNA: TGTGCCAGCTCACCACCGAGCAGAGAAGCTTTCTTT
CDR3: CASSPPSREAFF

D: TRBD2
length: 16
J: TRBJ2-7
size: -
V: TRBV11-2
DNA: TGTGCCAGCAGCCCGCTTCCGGCGGGAGTTTCCTACGAGCAGTACTTC
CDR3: CASSPLPAGVSYEQYF

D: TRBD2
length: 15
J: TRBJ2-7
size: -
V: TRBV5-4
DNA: TGTGCCAGCAGCTTGGGGGCTAGCGGGAACTACGAGCAGTACTTC
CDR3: CASSLGASGNYEQYF

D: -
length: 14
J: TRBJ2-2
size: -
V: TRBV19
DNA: TGTGCCAGTAGTATTGGCGGGATCTCCGGGGAGCTGTTTTTT
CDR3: CASSIGGISGELFF

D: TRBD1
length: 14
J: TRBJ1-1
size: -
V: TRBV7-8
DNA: TGTGCCAGCAGCTTAGTGGACAGGGGCTCTGAAGCTTTCTTT
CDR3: CASSLVDRGSEAFF

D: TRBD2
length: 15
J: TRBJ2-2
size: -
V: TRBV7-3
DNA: TGTGCCAGCAGCTTGGGACTAGCGGGAGCCGGGGAGCTGTTTTTT
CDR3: CASSLGLAGAGELFF

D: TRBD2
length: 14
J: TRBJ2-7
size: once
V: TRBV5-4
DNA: TGTGCCAGCAGCTTAGGCGGGAGAGTCGACGAGCAGTACTTC
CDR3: CASSLGGRVDEQYF

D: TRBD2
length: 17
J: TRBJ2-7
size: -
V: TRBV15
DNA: TGTGCCACCAGCAGATCACCCCATAGCGGGAGGGCCAGCGAGCAGTACTTC
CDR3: CATSRSPHSGRASEQYF

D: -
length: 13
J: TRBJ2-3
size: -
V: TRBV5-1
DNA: TGCGCCAGCAGCCCTACTAGCACAGATACGCAGTATTTT
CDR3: CASSPTSTDTQYF

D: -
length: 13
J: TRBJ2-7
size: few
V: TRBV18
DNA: TGTGCCAGCTCACCAGGGAGGAACTACGAGCAGTACTTC
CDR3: CASSPGRNYEQYF

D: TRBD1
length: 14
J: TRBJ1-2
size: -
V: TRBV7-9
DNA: TGTGCCAGCAGCCCAGGACAGGGGAGGTATGGCTACACCTTC
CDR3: CASSPGQGRYGYTF

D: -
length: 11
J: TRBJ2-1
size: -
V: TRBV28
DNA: TGTGCCAGCAGTTTCAAAGAGGAGCAGTTCTTC
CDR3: CASSFKEEQFF

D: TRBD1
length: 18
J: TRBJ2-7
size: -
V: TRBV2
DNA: TGTGCCAGCAGGGGGGACAGGGGACAGACGGAGACCACCTACGAGCAGTACTTC
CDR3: CASRGDRGQTETTYEQYF

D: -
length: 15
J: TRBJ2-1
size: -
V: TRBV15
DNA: TGTGCCACTAGCGGACCATTCGATTCATACAATGAGCAGTTCTTC
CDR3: CATSGPFDSYNEQFF

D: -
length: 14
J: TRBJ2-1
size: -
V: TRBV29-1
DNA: TGCAGCGTTGGAACAGCAGGCTCCTACAATGAGCAGTTCTTC
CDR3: CSVGTAGSYNEQFF

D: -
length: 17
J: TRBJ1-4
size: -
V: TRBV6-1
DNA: TGTGCCAGCAGTGAGAGACAGGAAAAGTGGGGAAATGAAAAACTGTTTTTT
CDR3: CASSERQEKWGNEKLFF

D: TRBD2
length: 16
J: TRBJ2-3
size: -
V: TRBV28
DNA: TGTGCCAGCAGTTTCGGACTAGCGGGAGTCCAAGATACGCAGTATTTT
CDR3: CASSFGLAGVQDTQYF

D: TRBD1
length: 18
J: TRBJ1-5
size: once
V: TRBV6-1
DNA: TGTGCCAGCAGTGCCCGAAGATCCGGGACAGGGGTTACTCAGCCCCAGCATTTT
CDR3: CASSARRSGTGVTQPQHF

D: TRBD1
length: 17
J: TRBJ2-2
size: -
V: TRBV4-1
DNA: TGCGCCAGCAGCCAGATTCCAGGGGGCGCGAACACCGGGGAGCTGTTTTTT
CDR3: CASSQIPGGANTGELFF

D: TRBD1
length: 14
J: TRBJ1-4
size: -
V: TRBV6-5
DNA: TGTGCCAGCAGTCGGACAGGGGGCGCAGGAAAACTGTTTTTT
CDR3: CASSRTGGAGKLFF

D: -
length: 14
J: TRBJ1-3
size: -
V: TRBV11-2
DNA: TGTGCCAGCAGCTTTACTGGGGCTGGAAACACCATATATTTT
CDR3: CASSFTGAGNTIYF

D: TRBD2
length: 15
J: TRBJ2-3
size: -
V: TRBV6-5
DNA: TGTGCCAGCAGCCTACTAGCGACTAGCACAGATACGCAGTATTTT
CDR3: CASSLLATSTDTQYF

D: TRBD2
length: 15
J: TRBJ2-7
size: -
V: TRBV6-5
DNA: TGTGCCAGCAGTTTGTGGCCTAGCGGGGGCTACGAGCAGTACTTC
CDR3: CASSLWPSGGYEQYF

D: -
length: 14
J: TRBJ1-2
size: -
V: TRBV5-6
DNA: TGTGCCAGCAGCTTGGGGACGGAGAACTATGGCTACACCTTC
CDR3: CASSLGTENYGYTF

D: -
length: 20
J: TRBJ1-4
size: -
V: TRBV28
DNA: TGTGCCAGCAGTTACGAATACGATCACAGGGAATTAGGAACTAATGAAAAACTGTTTTTT
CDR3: CASSYEYDHRELGTNEKLFF

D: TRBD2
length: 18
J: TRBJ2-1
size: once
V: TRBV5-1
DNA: TGCGCCAGCAGCTTGGCCCATAGCGGGAGGGGTCTAGGAAATGAGCAGTTCTTC
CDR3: CASSLAHSGRGLGNEQFF

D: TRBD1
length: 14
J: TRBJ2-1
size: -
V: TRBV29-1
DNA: TGCAGCGGGGACCCGGGACAGCGCCTGGATGAGCAGTTCTTC
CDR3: CSGDPGQRLDEQFF

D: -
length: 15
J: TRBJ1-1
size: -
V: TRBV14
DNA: TGTGCCAGCAGCCAAGGTAACACCTGGAACACTGAAGCTTTCTTT
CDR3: CASSQGNTWNTEAFF

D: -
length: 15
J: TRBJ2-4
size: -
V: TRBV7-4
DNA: TGTGCCAGCAGCTTCCCCGGAATAGCCAAAAACATTCAGTACTTC
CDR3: CASSFPGIAKNIQYF

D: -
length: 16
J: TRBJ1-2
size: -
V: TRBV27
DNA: TGTGCCAGCAGTTCCGTTACAGGGATGGGCCCCTATGGCTACACCTTC
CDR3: CASSSVTGMGPYGYTF

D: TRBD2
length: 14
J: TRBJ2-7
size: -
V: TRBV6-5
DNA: TGTGCCAGCAGTCGACTAGCGGGAAGCTACGAGCAGTACTTC
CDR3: CASSRLAGSYEQYF

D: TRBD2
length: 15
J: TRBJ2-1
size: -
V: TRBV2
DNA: TGTGCCAGCAGGGCCGGGACTAGCGACTACAATGAGCAGTTCTTC
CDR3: CASRAGTSDYNEQFF

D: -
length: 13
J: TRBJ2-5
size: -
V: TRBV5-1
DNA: TGCGCCAGCAGCTTGGCAGGGTCCGAGACCCAGTACTTC
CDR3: CASSLAGSETQYF

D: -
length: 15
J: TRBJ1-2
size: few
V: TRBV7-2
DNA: TGTGCCAGCAGCCCGCTGTTTTGGGGGGCTGATGGCTACACCTTC
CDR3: CASSPLFWGADGYTF

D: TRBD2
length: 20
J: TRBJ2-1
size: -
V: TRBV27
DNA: TGTGCCAGCAGTTTATTCGGTGGACTAGCGGGATTGGGGTCCTACAATGAGCAGTTCTTC
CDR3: CASSLFGGLAGLGSYNEQFF

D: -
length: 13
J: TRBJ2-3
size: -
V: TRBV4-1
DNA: TGCGCCAGCAGCCAAGATCGCGGGACTACGCAGTATTTT
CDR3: CASSQDRGTTQYF

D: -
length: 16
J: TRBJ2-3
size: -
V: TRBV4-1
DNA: TGCGCCAGCAGCCAAGGACTGGGGGGAGGCACAGATACGCAGTATTTT
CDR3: CASSQGLGGGTDTQYF

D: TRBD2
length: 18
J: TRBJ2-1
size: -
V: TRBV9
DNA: TGTGCCAGCAGCGCGGGAACAGCGGGAGACTTCCTATACAATGAGCAGTTCTTC
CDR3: CASSAGTAGDFLYNEQFF

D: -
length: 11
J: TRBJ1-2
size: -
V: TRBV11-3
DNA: TGTGCCAGCAGCTGTATAGATGGCTACACCTTC
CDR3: CASSCIDGYTF

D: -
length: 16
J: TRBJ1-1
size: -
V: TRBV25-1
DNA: TGTGCCAGCAGAAGTCCCGGGCGGACGGGACGCACTGAAGCTTTCTTT
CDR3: CASRSPGRTGRTEAFF

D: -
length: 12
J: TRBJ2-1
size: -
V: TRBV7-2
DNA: TGTGCCAGCAGTTTACAGGGCAATGAGCAGTTCTTC
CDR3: CASSLQGNEQFF

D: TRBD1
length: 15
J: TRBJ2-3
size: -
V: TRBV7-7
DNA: TGTGCCAGCAGCCGGGACAGGGGACCCACAGATACGCAGTATTTT
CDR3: CASSRDRGPTDTQYF

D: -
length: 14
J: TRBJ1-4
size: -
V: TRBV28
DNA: TGTGCCAGCGGGGCCGATGCAACTAATGAAAAACTGTTTTTT
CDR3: CASGADATNEKLFF

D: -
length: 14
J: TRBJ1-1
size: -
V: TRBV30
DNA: TGTGCCTGGAGTGTACAGACCTGGAACACTGAAGCTTTCTTT
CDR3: CAWSVQTWNTEAFF

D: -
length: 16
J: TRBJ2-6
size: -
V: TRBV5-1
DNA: TGCGCCAGCAGCTTGACGGAGTCCTCTGGGGCCAACGTCCTGACTTTC
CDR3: CASSLTESSGANVLTF

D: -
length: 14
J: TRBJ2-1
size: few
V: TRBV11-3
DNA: TGTGCCAGCAGCTTAACTGCCCTGAACAATGAGCAGTTCTTC
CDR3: CASSLTALNNEQFF

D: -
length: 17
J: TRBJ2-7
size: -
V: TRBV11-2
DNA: TGTGCCAGCAGCTTTTTTAGAGGGTCCGGCGCCGGGGAAGAGCAGTACTTC
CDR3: CASSFFRGSGAGEEQYF